These 12 T cell receptor beta chains share one sample of origin, sequenced in a study of blood T cell repertoires in COVID-19 (dated by TCRdb to the early 2020s). Receptors were amplified or captured by the immunoSEQ multiplex PCR assay. Held by TCRdb, this immuneACCESS table contains in-frame sequences only and omits some clones. Under half of the omission traces to an unresolved V gene where checked; the cause of the rest is unknown. The sample table holds a few hundred thousand clones, of which approximately 83% were seen once. Approximately 2% of the sample goes to the ten largest clones. Sample: PBMCs or T cells enriched from blood (not recorded which). These receptor sequences come from a woman aged 45 to 65 who had recovered from COVID-19.

This clone came up once. This CDR3 reads CASSPTDTQYF. The CDR3 bases are TGTGCCAGCAGCCCGACAGATACGCAGTATTTT. The chain combines TRBV21-1 with TRBJ2-3; TRBD2, the table's D call, was not compared with the DNA. TRBV21-1 is reported as a pseudogene. The CDR3 has 11 amino acids.

The rearrangement uses TRBV4-1 and TRBJ2-7, with TRBD2 matching 13 bases. CDR1 MGHRA and CDR2 YSYEKL come from the germline V gene. V dropped 4 bases and J dropped 4; count of bases not matched to a gene: 10. This CDR3 is built from 17 residues. CDR3 DNA sequence: TGCGCCAGCAGCCCGGGACTAGCGGGACGAGCCCGATACGAGCAGTACTTC. Residues: CASSPGLAGRARYEQYF.

The chain employs TRBV29-1 and TRBJ1-1; D unresolved. Germline V CDR1 and CDR2: SQVTM, ANQGSEA. Between the trimmed V and J ends, which lost 7 bases and 1 base, there was a span of 7 bases. The CDR3 covers 11 residues. CDR3 in DNA: TGCAGCGGAGAAAGGAACACTGAAGCTTTCTTT. Translation gives CSGERNTEAFF.

This clone came up once. This rearrangement joins TRBV5-1 to TRBJ2-7, with D maybe TRBD1 (6 bases). V was pared by 4 bases and J by 5 bases, with 13 bases between. CDR1 is SGHRS, CDR2 YFSETQ, per germline. This CDR3 spans 13 amino acids. Here the CDR3 reads CASSNRVWDEQYF. DNA of the CDR3: TGCGCCAGCAGCAACAGGGTCTGGGACGAGCAGTACTTC.

The chain combines TRBV11-3 with TRBJ1-1; D gene ambiguous. The CDR3 spans 13 residues. V was shortened by 5 bases and J by 5 bases, with 12 bases between the two germline ends. Germline V lookup: CDR1 SGHNT, CDR2 YENEEA. Written as DNA, the CDR3 is TGTGCCAGCAGCGCTTCGGGGAAGACTGAAGCTTTCTTT. This encodes CASSASGKTEAFF.

The genes are TRBV7-3 and TRBJ2-1; TRBD2 matches 8 bases. This CDR3 comprises 17 residues. J was trimmed by 4 bases and V by 5 bases; bases with no gene match: 13. Per germline, CDR1 SGHTA and CDR2 FQGTGA. The CDR3 spells CASSPTGERERYNEQFF. The CDR3 region has the DNA TGTGCCAGCAGCCCGACGGGTGAGCGGGAGAGGTACAATGAGCAGTTCTTC.

V usage is TRBV5-1 and J usage is TRBJ1-1; TRBD1 aligns across 7 bases. Unmatched junction bases numbered 10, after V lost 1 base and J lost 1 base. Germline V gene data show CDR1 as SGHRS and CDR2 as YFSETQ. This CDR3 is built from 17 residues. The CDR3 nucleotides are TGCGCCAGCAGCTTGAGAGGGGGCGTCGTTACGAACACTGAAGCTTTCTTT. It yields the protein CASSLRGGVVTNTEAFF. Drawing the rest from reference TRBV5-1 and TRBJ1-1, the complete variable domain is KAGVTQTPRYLIKTRGQQVTLSCSPISGHRSVSWYQQTPGQGLQFLFEYFSETQRNKGNFPGRFSGRQFSNSRSEMNVSTLELGDSALYLCASSLRGGVVTNTEAFFGQGTRLTVV.

This chain joins TRBV7-2 and TRBJ2-2, with TRBD1 matching 9 bases. Per germline, CDR1 SGHTA and CDR2 FQGNSA. The CDR3 covers 18 residues. The trim removed 2 bases at V and 2 bases at J, leaving 9 bases unmatched. The CDR3 sequence: CASSLSKGQGVNTGELFF. CDR3 sequence (DNA): TGTGCCAGCAGCTTATCTAAGGGACAGGGAGTAAACACCGGGGAGCTGTTTTTT. The variable domain in full, with the rest retrieved from reference TRBV7-2 and TRBJ2-2, is GAGVSQSPSNKVTEKGKDVELRCDPISGHTALYWYRQSLGQGLEFLIYFQGNSAPDKSGLPSDRFSAERTGGSVSTLTIQRTQQEDSAVYLCASSLSKGQGVNTGELFFGEGSRLTVL.

V and J are TRBV5-1 and TRBJ2-5; TRBD2 aligns across 9 bases. The CDR3 has 15 residues. Losses at the gene ends were 2 bases for V and 2 bases for J; bases not matched to a gene: 4. Germline-derived CDR1 and CDR2 are SGHRS and YFSETQ. The CDR3: CASSFSSGKQETQYF. In DNA, the CDR3 is TGCGCCAGCAGCTTCTCTAGCGGGAAACAAGAGACCCAGTACTTC.

The chain is built from TRBV7-8 and TRBJ2-1; the D gene is possibly TRBD2 (5 bases). The CDR3 sequence is 15 residues long. Trimming pared 1 base from V and 5 bases from J, leaving 12 bases between. CDR1 is SGHVS and CDR2 is FQNEAQ in the germline V gene. In DNA form, the CDR3 reads TGTGCCAGCAGCTTAGGGAGCGGCCGGGACAATGAGCAGTTCTTC. Residues: CASSLGSGRDNEQFF.

This chain links TRBV6-4 with TRBJ1-6, with 10 bases lining up with TRBD1. V shed 2 bases, J shed 8 bases, and the junction held 6 bases outside the gene matches. CDR3 length equals 16 residues. CDR1 and CDR2 (germline): MRHNA, SNTAGT. CDR3 in amino acids: CASSDARGTGDSPLHF. CDR3 DNA sequence: TGTGCCAGCAGTGACGCGCGAGGGACAGGGGATTCACCCCTCCACTTT.

A single count supports this clone. The chain couples TRBV5-1 to TRBJ2-1; 13 bases match TRBD2. This CDR3 is built from 14 residues. After removal of 4 bases from V and 6 bases from J, the junction contained 1 base not matched to a gene. Germline V CDR1 and CDR2: SGHRS, YFSETQ. This chain's CDR3 is CASSGTSGTNEQFF. The DNA of the CDR3 is TGCGCCAGCAGCGGGACTAGCGGGACCAATGAGCAGTTCTTC.